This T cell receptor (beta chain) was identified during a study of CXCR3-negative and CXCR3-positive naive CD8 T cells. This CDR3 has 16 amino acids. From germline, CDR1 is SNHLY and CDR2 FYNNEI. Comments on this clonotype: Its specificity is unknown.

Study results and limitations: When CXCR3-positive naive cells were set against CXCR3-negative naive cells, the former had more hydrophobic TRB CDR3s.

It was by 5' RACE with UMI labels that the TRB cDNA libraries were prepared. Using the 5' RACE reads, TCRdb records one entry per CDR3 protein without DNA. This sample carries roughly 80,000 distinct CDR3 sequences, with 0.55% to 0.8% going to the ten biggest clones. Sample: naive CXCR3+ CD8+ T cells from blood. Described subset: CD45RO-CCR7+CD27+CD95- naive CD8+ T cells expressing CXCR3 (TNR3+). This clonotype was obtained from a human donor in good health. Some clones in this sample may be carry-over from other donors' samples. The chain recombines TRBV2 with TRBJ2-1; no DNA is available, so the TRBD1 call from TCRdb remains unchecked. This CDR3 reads CASPGAQGSSYNEQFF.